Below are 27 T cell receptor beta chains sequenced from a single sample in a study of shared clonotypes between healthy human individuals (dated by TCRdb to 2018 to 2021). The receptor library was made with the immunoSEQ multiplex PCR assay. The immuneACCESS repertoire file appears here via TCRdb, limited to in-frame rearrangements. These files lack a portion of the clones; in checked studies, under half of the deficit traces to unresolved V genes, and the cause of the others is not known. In this sample the table shows more than 2 million clones, 85% to 95% of which occur a single time. Together, the top ten hold around 1.8% of the sample. CD8 naive samples were CD45RO-negative cells positively selected for CCR7, giving a CD45RA+CCR7+ population that excluded TemRA cells. Specimen: naive CD8+ T cells from PBMCs. Read against the paper, the sample's cell subset or site label means: CD45RA+CCR7+. The receptors were gathered from a man younger than 35 in good health. Some clones in this sample may be carry-over from other donors' samples.

The chain uses TRBV20-1 and TRBJ1-2; possibly TRBD1 for D (5 bases). The V end lost 5 bases, the J end lost 7 bases, and 11 bases lay between the germline ends. From germline, CDR1 is DFQATT and CDR2 SNEGSKA (reference sequence). This CDR3 region has 11 residues. CDR3 coding DNA: TGCAGTGCTGGGGACTTTGCTGGCTACACCTTC. Translation: CSAGDFAGYTF.

This clone came up a few times. The sample carries other DNA sequences with the same CDR3. The chain uses TRBV7-9 and TRBJ2-2; D not resolved. Germline CDR1 is SEHNR and CDR2 is FQNEAQ (reference sequence). The CDR3 contains 12 residues. The germline V and J ends were trimmed by 1 base and 6 bases, with 3 bases remaining between them. CDR3 DNA sequence: TGTGCCAGCAGCTTAGGACCCGGGGAGCTGTTTTTT. This encodes CASSLGPGELFF.

The chain recombines TRBV27 with TRBJ2-1; 16 bases are shared with TRBD2. V was pared by 6 bases and J by 8 bases, with 4 bases of the junction left unmatched. Germline V gene data show CDR1 as MNHEY and CDR2 as SMNVEV (reference sequence). CDR3 length: 15 amino acids. The CDR3, as DNA: TGTGCCAGCAGACTAGGGACTAGCGGGAGGGATGAGCAGTTCTTC. This translates into CASRLGTSGRDEQFF.

This clone has a single count. This CDR3 is CASSIDPLAGGPSSDTGELFF. The CDR3 DNA sequence: TGTGCCAGTAGTATAGATCCCCTAGCGGGAGGGCCGTCAAGCGACACCGGGGAGCTGTTTTTT. The chain links TRBV19 to TRBJ2-2; 12 nucleotides line up with TRBD2. Looked up from germline, CDR1 is LNHDA and CDR2 is SQIVND (reference sequence). This CDR3 spans 21 amino acids. J was trimmed by 3 bases and V by 0 bases; bases with no gene match: 14.

The V and J genes are TRBV10-3 and TRBJ2-3; 11 nucleotides line up with TRBD2. The CDR3 sequence is 20 residues long. The germline V gene encodes CDR1 ENHRY and CDR2 SYGVKD. Trimming removed 6 bases from V and 4 bases from J; junction bases left unmatched: 21. The CDR3 protein is CAIRGGLAVHSPRDPDTQYF. CDR3 bases: TGTGCCATCAGGGGGGGACTAGCGGTACATTCCCCCCGGGACCCAGATACGCAGTATTTT.

The V gene is TRBV27, the J gene TRBJ1-2, with D perhaps matching TRBD1 (6 bases). The CDR3 contains 14 residues. Germline CDR1 MNHEY, CDR2 SMNVEV (reference sequence). Deletions cut 5 bases from V and 4 bases from J, with 14 bases between. The CDR3 protein is CASSLTTGFYGYTF. The CDR3, as DNA: TGTGCCAGCAGTCTTACCACAGGGTTCTATGGCTACACCTTC.

The chain combines TRBV6-1 with TRBJ2-3; D unresolved. This CDR3 has 15 residues. CDR1 MNHNS and CDR2 SASEGT come from the germline V gene. The V and J ends lost 3 bases and 0 bases respectively, with 10 bases between them. DNA for the CDR3: TGTGCCAGCAGTGATTACAGCCTTAGCACAGATACGCAGTATTTT. Translated, it gives CASSDYSLSTDTQYF.

This rearrangement joins TRBV19 to TRBJ2-3, with a weak D call TRBD2 (6 bases). The CDR3 contains 13 residues. Germline V gives CDR1 LNHDA, CDR2 SQIVND (reference sequence). V was shortened by 0 bases and J by 9 bases, with 10 bases between the two germline ends. CDR3 in DNA: TGTGCCAGTAGTATAGATCGGGAGACCACGCAGTATTTT. It specifies CASSIDRETTQYF.

CDR3 sequence: CASSLPVNTEAFF. The CDR3 DNA follows: TGTGCCAGCAGCCTACCAGTGAACACTGAAGCTTTCTTT. The V call is TRBV7-9, the J call TRBJ1-1; no reliable D call. The CDR3 runs 13 residues. V gave up 5 bases and J gave up 0 bases, with 7 bases separating them. Germline-derived CDR1 and CDR2 are SEHNR and FQNEAQ (reference sequence).

J is TRBJ2-3 and V is TRBV28; D is uncertain. CDR1 MDHEN and CDR2 SYDVKM come from the germline V gene. V was shortened by 4 bases and J by 0 bases, with 5 bases between the two germline ends. The CDR3 loop spans 13 amino acids. In DNA form, the CDR3 reads TGTGCCAGCAGTTGGCAGAGCACAGATACGCAGTATTTT. As protein: CASSWQSTDTQYF.

The chain has TRBV10-3 and TRBJ2-1; 10 bases line up with TRBD2. The V gene end was trimmed by 0 bases and the J gene end by 2 bases; junction bases not matched to a gene: 7. The germline V gene encodes CDR1 ENHRY and CDR2 SYGVKD. The CDR3 is 18 amino acids. CDR3 sequence (DNA): TGTGCCATCAGTGAGTCCCCCGAGCGGGAGGGCCCCTACAATGAGCAGTTCTTC. It specifies CAISESPEREGPYNEQFF.

V gene TRBV9 combines with J gene TRBJ1-1; D gene unclear. CDR3 length: 13 residues. V lost 0 bases and J lost 6, with 9 bases in between. The germline CDR1 and CDR2 sequences are SGDLS and YYNGEE. CDR3 region: CASSVAGEPEAFF. CDR3 DNA: TGTGCCAGCAGCGTAGCCGGAGAGCCTGAAGCTTTCTTT.

The chain has TRBV27 and TRBJ2-2, with 7 bases fitting TRBD2. CDR1 is MNHEY and CDR2 is SMNVEV in the germline V gene (reference sequence). The CDR3 sequence is 16 residues long. V shed 2 bases and J 4 bases; nucleotides not matched to a gene: 7. CDR3 sequence reads: CASSLAGAHPTGELFF. The CDR3 DNA follows: TGTGCCAGCAGTTTAGCGGGAGCCCACCCCACCGGGGAGCTGTTTTTT.

In this sample, this clone turned up once. The chain recombines TRBV29-1 with TRBJ2-7; 8 bases agree with TRBD2. Per germline, CDR1 SQVTM and CDR2 ANQGSEA. Germline trimming cut 7 bases from V and 5 bases from J; bases unmatched to any gene: 13. The CDR3 is made up of 14 amino acids. In nucleotides, the CDR3 is TGCAGCGCCAATAGCGGGATAAGTTCTGACGAGCAGTACTTC. It is translated as CSANSGISSDEQYF.

The rearrangement links TRBV7-3 to TRBJ1-1, with 7 bases identical to TRBD1. This CDR3 comprises 16 residues. Per germline, CDR1 SGHTA and CDR2 FQGTGA. After removal of 3 bases from V and 2 bases from J, the junction contained 9 bases not matched to a gene. CDR3 region: CASSFGPRGTNTEAFF. The CDR3, as DNA: TGTGCCAGCAGCTTCGGCCCCAGGGGGACCAACACTGAAGCTTTCTTT.

A remark on this clone: Within the sample, other DNA sequences also encode this same CDR3. The rearrangement uses TRBV9 and TRBJ2-7, with 15 bases aligning to TRBD2. CDR1 and CDR2 from the germline V gene are SGDLS and YYNGEE. V lost 3 bases to trimming and J lost 4 bases; unmatched junction nucleotides: 5. The CDR3 length is 16 residues. The CDR3, as DNA: TGTGCCAGCAGCGAGGGACTAGCGGGAGGAGGATACGAGCAGTACTTC. As protein: CASSEGLAGGGYEQYF.

CDR3 in DNA: TGTGCCAGCAGCTTGGTCGATTCCTACGAGCAGTACTTC. Translating it yields CASSLVDSYEQYF. The chain employs TRBV5-6 and TRBJ2-7; D gene ambiguous. The germline CDR1 and CDR2 sequences are SGHDT and YYEEEE. V was cut by 0 bases and J by 1 base, with 5 bases left in between. The CDR3 loop spans 13 amino acids.

V and J are TRBV7-9 and TRBJ2-5; maybe TRBD2 (6 bases). Germline V gene sequence: CDR1 SEHNR, CDR2 FQNEAQ (reference sequence). The CDR3 loop spans 14 amino acids. V was pared by 5 bases and J by 5 bases, with 15 bases between. CDR3: CASSETSGRETQYF. In DNA, the CDR3 is TGTGCCAGCAGCGAGACTAGTGGACGGGAGACCCAGTACTTC. Looking up the rest from reference TRBV7-9 and TRBJ2-5 gives the full variable domain: DTGVSQNPRHKITKRGQNVTFRCDPISEHNRLYWYRQTLGQGPEFLTYFQNEAQLEKSRLLSDRFSAERPKGSFSTLEIQRTEQGDSAMYLCASSETSGRETQYFGPGTRLLVL.

The rearrangement links TRBV6-5 to TRBJ2-3; tentatively, D is TRBD2 (6 bases). The CDR3 covers 15 residues. V dropped 6 bases and J dropped 5 bases, with 18 bases sitting between them. Germline V gene lookup returns CDR1 MNHEY and CDR2 SVGAGI. In DNA, the CDR3 is TGTGCCAGCAGAAGGCGGGGAGAGAGGGGAGATACGCAGTATTTT. Residues: CASRRRGERGDTQYF.

The CDR3 coding sequence is TGTGCCAGTCGGGGAAGGGAGGTGGAGACCCAGTACTTC. This sequence encodes CASRGREVETQYF. This sequence joins TRBV11-2 and TRBJ2-5; D might be TRBD2 (6 bases). With 9 bases removed from V and 5 bases from J, the gap between germline ends came to 16 bases. This CDR3 is 13 amino acids long. Germline V CDR1 and CDR2: SGHAT, FQNNGV.

J is TRBJ1-3 and V is TRBV5-4; TRBD1 is a possible D gene (5 bases). Germline CDR1 SGHNT, CDR2 YYREEE (reference sequence). V lost 3 bases, J lost 0 bases, and 10 bases lay in between. CDR3 size: 15 residues. Here the CDR3 DNA reads TGTGCCAGCAGCTCCTGGGGGGGCTCTGGAAACACCATATATTTT. Protein product: CASSSWGGSGNTIYF.

The J gene is TRBJ2-5, the V gene TRBV11-2; tentative D call: TRBD1 (7 bases). Trimming left V 1 base short and J 5 bases short, with 11 bases between. The V gene's germline CDR1 is SGHAT and CDR2 FQNNGV. This CDR3 contains 14 residues. The DNA of the CDR3 is TGTGCCAGCAGCTTAGGACAGGGAGGTGAGACCCAGTACTTC. It codes for CASSLGQGGETQYF.

The chain couples TRBV27 to TRBJ1-1, with D hard to call. Germline V CDR1 and CDR2: MNHEY, SMNVEV (reference sequence). V lost 5 bases and J lost 7, with 14 bases in between. The CDR3 loop spans 13 amino acids. This CDR3 is CASSHNPPVEAFF. The CDR3 region has the DNA TGTGCCAGCAGTCATAACCCGCCGGTTGAAGCTTTCTTT.

The rearrangement uses TRBV6-4 and TRBJ2-6; 11 bases agree with TRBD2. The germline V gene has CDR1 MRHNA and CDR2 SNTAGT. The CDR3 loop spans 20 amino acids. Trimming at V came to 1 base and at J to 0 bases, leaving 8 bases not matched to a gene. CDR3: CASSDLALAGGFSGANVLTF. The CDR3 nucleotides read TGTGCCAGCAGTGACTTGGCCTTAGCGGGAGGGTTCTCTGGGGCCAACGTCCTGACTTTC.

The chain is built from TRBV7-3 and TRBJ2-1; D might be TRBD2 (5 bases). Germline V gene data show CDR1 as SGHTA and CDR2 as FQGTGA. This CDR3 spans 16 amino acids. The ends were cut back, 5 bases at V and 7 bases at J, with 21 bases in the middle. CDR3 coding DNA: TGTGCCAGCAGCCCAAGTCCCCGGAGCCCGGGGAATGAGCAGTTCTTC. Its protein product is CASSPSPRSPGNEQFF.

The genes are TRBV5-1 and TRBJ2-2; TRBD1 matches 7 bases. The CDR3 is 16 residues long. Losses at the gene ends were 0 bases for V and 3 bases for J; bases not matched to a gene: 5. In germline, CDR1 is SGHRS, CDR2 YFSETQ. CDR3 sequence: CASSLAGTAYTGELFF. The CDR3 DNA sequence: TGCGCCAGCAGCTTGGCCGGGACAGCCTACACCGGGGAGCTGTTTTTT.

The rearrangement joins TRBV7-9 to TRBJ2-5, with 8 bases fitting TRBD1. The CDR3 spans 17 residues. Trimming at V came to 5 bases and at J to 5 bases, leaving 16 bases not matched to a gene. Germline values: CDR1 SEHNR, CDR2 FQNEAQ (reference sequence). This CDR3 reads CASSLPRSGGVGETQYF. The DNA of the CDR3 is TGTGCCAGCAGCCTCCCACGTTCAGGGGGCGTAGGCGAGACCCAGTACTTC.